The 15 T cell receptor beta chains presented below share a single source sample, sequenced in a study of a mutant IDH1 vaccine in newly diagnosed glioma. Sequenced by immunoSEQ multiplex PCR; TCRdb stores in-frame clones only, minus some. The table includes some 63,000 clones, 74% detected once. This sample's time point: week 35, safety follow-up. One vaccine dose held 300 ug of mutant IDH1 20-mer peptide and came with topical imiquimod. These receptors lack a known antigen. The sample here was PBMCs, taken from a glioma patient whose treatment included an IDH1 peptide vaccine. The receptors come from a man in his forties or fifties with glioma.

The rearrangement joins TRBV7-2 to TRBJ1-1; D is possibly TRBD1 (6 bases). The CDR3 sequence is 15 residues long. Trimming removed 5 bases from V and 0 bases from J, with 13 bases in between. Germline V lookup: CDR1 SGHTA, CDR2 FQGNSA. CDR3 region: CASSPTGQMNTEAFF. In DNA form, the CDR3 reads TGTGCCAGCAGCCCCACAGGGCAAATGAACACTGAAGCTTTCTTT.

This clone was recorded only once. The genes are TRBV27 and TRBJ2-7, with D perhaps matching TRBD2 (5 bases). Germline CDR1 MNHEY, CDR2 SMNVEV (reference sequence). This CDR3 is 14 amino acids long. Trimming stripped 0 bases from V and 4 bases from J, with 10 bases between. The CDR3 DNA reads as TGTGCCAGCAGTTTATCCCCCGGGGTTTACGAGCAGTACTTC. Translation gives CASSLSPGVYEQYF.

The rearrangement joins TRBV4-3 to TRBJ2-5; perhaps D is TRBD1 or TRBD2 (6 bases each). V was clipped by 4 bases and J by 5 bases, with 17 bases between them. In germline, CDR1 is LGHNA, CDR2 YSLEER. The length of the CDR3 is 15 residues. The chain's CDR3 is CASSLGTGARETQYF. The CDR3 coding sequence is TGCGCCAGCAGCCTGGGGACGGGGGCGCGGGAGACCCAGTACTTC.

The sample holds one count of this clone. This chain uses TRBV9 with TRBJ2-3; 8 positions match TRBD2. The CDR3 runs 13 residues. Germline assignment: CDR1 SGDLS and CDR2 YYNGEE. V was clipped by 0 bases and J by 6 bases; unmatched bases: 0. The CDR3 DNA reads TGTGCCAGCAGCGTAGCTAGCGGGGATACGCAGTATTTT. This translates into CASSVASGDTQYF.

The chain joins TRBV18 to TRBJ2-3; 9 nucleotides align to TRBD2. V shed 3 bases, J shed 5 bases, and the junction held 3 bases outside the gene matches. The CDR3 loop spans 14 amino acids. CDR1 and CDR2 from the germline V gene are KGHSH and LQKENI. The CDR3 sequence: CASSPGLAEDTQYF. CDR3 coding DNA: TGTGCCAGCTCACCGGGACTAGCAGAAGATACGCAGTATTTT.

The V call is TRBV7-6, the J call TRBJ2-7, with TRBD1 identical over 9 bases. V shed 4 bases, J shed 5 bases, and the junction held 3 bases outside the gene matches. Germline values: CDR1 SGHVS, CDR2 FNYEAQ. The CDR3 spans 13 residues. This CDR3 reads CASSSRDRDEQYF. In nucleotides, the CDR3 is TGTGCCAGCAGCTCCCGGGACAGGGACGAGCAGTACTTC.

The chain carries TRBV9 and TRBJ1-2; TRBD1 agrees at 7 bases. Germline-derived CDR1 and CDR2 are SGDLS and YYNGEE. This CDR3 region has 14 residues. V lost 4 bases, J lost 4 bases, and 7 bases stayed unmatched. CDR3 sequence: CASSLTGAPYGYTF. In nucleotides, the CDR3 is TGTGCCAGCAGCTTAACAGGGGCACCCTATGGCTACACCTTC. Based on the CDR3 plus reference TRBV9 and TRBJ1-2, the full variable domain is DSGVTQTPKHLITATGQRVTLRCSPRSGDLSVYWYQQSLDQGLQFLIQYYNGEERAKGNILERFSAQQFPDLHSELNLSSLELGDSALYFCASSLTGAPYGYTFGSGTRLTVV.

This clone was seen once. This sequence joins TRBV5-1 and TRBJ2-7, with TRBD1 identical over 7 bases. The germline V gene has CDR1 SGHRS and CDR2 YFSETQ. With V trimmed by 6 bases and J by 5 bases, 8 bases remained unmatched. This CDR3 has 13 amino acids. Written as DNA, the CDR3 is TGCGCCAGCAATAGGGACAGAACGAACGAGCAGTACTTC. Its translation: CASNRDRTNEQYF.

V is TRBV19 and J is TRBJ1-5; D is possibly TRBD1 (6 bases). Per the germline V gene, CDR1 is LNHDA and CDR2 is SQIVND (reference sequence). Trimming removed 3 bases from V and 2 bases from J, with 8 bases in between. The CDR3 is made up of 14 amino acids. CDR3 DNA: TGTGCCAGTAGTATGGGGGCGGGCAATCAGCCCCAGCATTTT. Residues: CASSMGAGNQPQHF. Drawing the rest from reference TRBV19 and TRBJ1-5, the complete variable domain is DGGITQSPKYLFRKEGQNVTLSCEQNLNHDAMYWYRQDPGQGLRLIYYSQIVNDFQKGDIAEGYSVSREKKESFPLTVTSAQKNPTAFYLCASSMGAGNQPQHFGDGTRLSIL.

This clone is a singleton in its sample. V and J are TRBV2 and TRBJ2-5; tentative D call: TRBD1 (5 bases). The CDR3 is made up of 15 amino acids. Germline loops: CDR1 SNHLY, CDR2 FYNNEI. V lost 6 bases, J lost 2 bases, and 16 bases lay in between. The DNA for the CDR3 is TGTGCCAGCAGGAACCTCAGGGCCCCTCAAGAGACCCAGTACTTC. This codes for CASRNLRAPQETQYF.

This chain uses TRBV5-4 with TRBJ2-3, with 14 bases matching TRBD2. Germline V lookup: CDR1 SGHNT, CDR2 YYREEE (reference sequence). The CDR3 contains 17 residues. Losses at the gene ends were 4 bases for V and 2 bases for J; bases not matched to a gene: 6. The CDR3 DNA reads as TGTGCCAGCAGCACGGGACTAGCGGGGGCGTCCACAGATACGCAGTATTTT. It yields the protein CASSTGLAGASTDTQYF.

On this clone: Germline and junction disagree at one end, which may indicate a read error. This chain links TRBV7-7 with TRBJ2-1, with 9 bases aligning to TRBD1. The CDR3 sequence is 14 residues long. CDR1 is SSHAT and CDR2 is FNYEAQ in the germline V gene (reference sequence). The CDR3 nucleotides are TGTGCTAGCAGCTTAGAACAGGGGGCTGCTGAGCAGTTCTTC. Translation: CASSLEQGAAEQFF.

The chain joins TRBV7-6 to TRBJ1-1, with D unclear. The V gene lost 5 bases and the J gene lost 3 bases, with 10 bases spanning the gap. The V gene's germline CDR1 is SGHVS and CDR2 FNYEAQ. The CDR3 runs to 13 residues. CDR3 DNA: TGTGCCAGCAGCCAAGGGTCTTACACTGAAGCTTTCTTT. It encodes CASSQGSYTEAFF. Supplemented by reference TRBV7-6 and TRBJ1-1, the full variable domain reads GAGVSQSPRYKVTKRGQDVALRCDPISGHVSLYWYRQALGQGPEFLTYFNYEAQQDKSGLPNDRFSAERPEGSISTLTIQRTEQRDSAMYRCASSQGSYTEAFFGQGTRLTVV.

The chain links TRBV19 to TRBJ1-6; D is perhaps TRBD1 (6 bases). Trimming left V 5 bases short and J 9 bases short, with 20 bases between. The CDR3 totals 16 residues. Germline V gene sequence: CDR1 LNHDA, CDR2 SQIVND (reference sequence). CDR3 nucleotides: TGTGCCAGTAGTTTTCGACGGGACAACTTACCTTCACCCCTCCACTTT. Translation: CASSFRRDNLPSPLHF.

This clone has only one observation. V gene TRBV6-1 combines with J gene TRBJ1-1, with a tentative D call TRBD1 (6 bases). CDR3 length: 12 amino acids. V was cut by 7 bases and J by 8 bases, with 14 bases left in between. Germline assignment: CDR1 MNHNS and CDR2 SASEGT. CDR3 nucleotides: TGTGCCAGCACTTACAGGGAGATAGAAGCTTTCTTT. Residues: CASTYREIEAFF.